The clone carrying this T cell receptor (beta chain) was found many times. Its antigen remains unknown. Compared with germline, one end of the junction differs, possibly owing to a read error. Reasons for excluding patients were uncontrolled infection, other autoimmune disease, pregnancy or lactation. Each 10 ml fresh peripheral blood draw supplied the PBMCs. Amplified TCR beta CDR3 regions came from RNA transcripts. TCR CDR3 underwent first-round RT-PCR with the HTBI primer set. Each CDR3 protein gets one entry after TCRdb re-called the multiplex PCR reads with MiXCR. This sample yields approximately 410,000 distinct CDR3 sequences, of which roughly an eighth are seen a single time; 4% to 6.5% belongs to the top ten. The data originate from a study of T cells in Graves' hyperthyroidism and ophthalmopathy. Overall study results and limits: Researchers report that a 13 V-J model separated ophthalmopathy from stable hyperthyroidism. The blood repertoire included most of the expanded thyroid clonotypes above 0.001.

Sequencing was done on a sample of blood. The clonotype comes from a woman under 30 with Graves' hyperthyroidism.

CDR3 amino acids: CAWSTGIGSPFAF. The CDR3 DNA reads as TGTGCCTGGTCGACAGGAATTGGATCCCCTTTCGCCTTC. The chain is built from TRBV30 and TRBJ1-2, with D perhaps matching TRBD1 (6 bases). CDR3 size: 13 residues. Germline V gene sequence: CDR1 GTSNPN, CDR2 SVGIG (reference sequence).